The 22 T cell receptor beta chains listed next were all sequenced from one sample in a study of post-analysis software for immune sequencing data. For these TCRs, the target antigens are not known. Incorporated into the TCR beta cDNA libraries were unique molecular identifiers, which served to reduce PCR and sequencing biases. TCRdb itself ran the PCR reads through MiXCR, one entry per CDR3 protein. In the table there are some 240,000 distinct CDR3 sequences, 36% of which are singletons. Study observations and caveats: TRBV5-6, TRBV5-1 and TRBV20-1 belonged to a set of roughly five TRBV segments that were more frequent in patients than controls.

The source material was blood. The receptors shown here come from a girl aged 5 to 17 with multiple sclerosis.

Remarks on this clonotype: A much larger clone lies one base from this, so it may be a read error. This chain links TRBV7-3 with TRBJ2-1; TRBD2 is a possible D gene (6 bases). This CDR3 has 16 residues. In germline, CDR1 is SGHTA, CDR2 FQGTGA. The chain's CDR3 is CTSSPYEAGSYNEQFF. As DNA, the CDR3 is TGTACCAGCAGCCCCTACGAGGCGGGAAGCTACAATGAGCAGTTCTTC.

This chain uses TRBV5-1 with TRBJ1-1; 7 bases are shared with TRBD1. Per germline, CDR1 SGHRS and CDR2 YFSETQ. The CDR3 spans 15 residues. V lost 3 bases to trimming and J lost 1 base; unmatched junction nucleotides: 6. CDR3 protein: CASSWTGRGNTEAFF. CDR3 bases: TGCGCCAGCAGCTGGACAGGACGAGGGAACACTGAAGCTTTCTTT. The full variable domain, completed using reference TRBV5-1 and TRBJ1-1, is KAGVTQTPRYLIKTRGQQVTLSCSPISGHRSVSWYQQTPGQGLQFLFEYFSETQRNKGNFPGRFSGRQFSNSRSEMNVSTLELGDSALYLCASSWTGRGNTEAFFGQGTRLTVV.

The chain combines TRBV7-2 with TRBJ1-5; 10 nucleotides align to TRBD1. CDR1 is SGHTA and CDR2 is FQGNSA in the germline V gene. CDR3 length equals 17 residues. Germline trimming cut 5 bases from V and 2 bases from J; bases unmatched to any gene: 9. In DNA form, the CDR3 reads TGTGCCAGCAGCATCGGGACAGGGGCTATGGGCAATCAGCCCCAGCATTTT. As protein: CASSIGTGAMGNQPQHF.

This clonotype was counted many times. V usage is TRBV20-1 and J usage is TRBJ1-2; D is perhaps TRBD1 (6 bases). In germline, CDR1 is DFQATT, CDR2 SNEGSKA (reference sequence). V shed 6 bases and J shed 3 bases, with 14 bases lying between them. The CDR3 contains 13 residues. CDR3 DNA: TGCAGTGCCGGGACACCCAGTCACTATGGCTACACCTTC. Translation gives CSAGTPSHYGYTF.

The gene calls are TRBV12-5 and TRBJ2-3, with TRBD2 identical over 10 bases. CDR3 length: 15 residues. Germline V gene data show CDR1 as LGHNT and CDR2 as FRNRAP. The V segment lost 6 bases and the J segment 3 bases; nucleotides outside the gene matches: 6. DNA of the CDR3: TGTGCTAGTGGCCGCGGACTAGCGGATACAGATACGCAGTATTTT. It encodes CASGRGLADTDTQYF.

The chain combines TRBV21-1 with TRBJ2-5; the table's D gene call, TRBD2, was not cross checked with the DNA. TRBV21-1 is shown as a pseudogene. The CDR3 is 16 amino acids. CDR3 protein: CASSKDLTSGQETQYF. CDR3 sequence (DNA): TGTGCCAGCAGCAAAGATCTGACTAGCGGACAAGAGACCCAGTACTTC.

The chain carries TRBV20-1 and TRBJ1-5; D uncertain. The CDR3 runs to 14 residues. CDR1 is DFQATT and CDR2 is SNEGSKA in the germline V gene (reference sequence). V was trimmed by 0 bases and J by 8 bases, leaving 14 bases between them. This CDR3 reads CSARDRAAREPQHF. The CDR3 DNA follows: TGCAGTGCTAGAGATCGGGCAGCCCGCGAGCCCCAGCATTTT.

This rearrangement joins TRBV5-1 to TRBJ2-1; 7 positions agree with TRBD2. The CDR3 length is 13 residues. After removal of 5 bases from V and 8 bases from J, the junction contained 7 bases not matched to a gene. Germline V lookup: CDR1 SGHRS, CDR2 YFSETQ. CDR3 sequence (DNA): TGCGCCAGCAGGGGGCGGGAGTACTATGAGCAGTTCTTC. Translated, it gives CASRGREYYEQFF. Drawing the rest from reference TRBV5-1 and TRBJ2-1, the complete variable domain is KAGVTQTPRYLIKTRGQQVTLSCSPISGHRSVSWYQQTPGQGLQFLFEYFSETQRNKGNFPGRFSGRQFSNSRSEMNVSTLELGDSALYLCASRGREYYEQFFGPGTRLTVL.

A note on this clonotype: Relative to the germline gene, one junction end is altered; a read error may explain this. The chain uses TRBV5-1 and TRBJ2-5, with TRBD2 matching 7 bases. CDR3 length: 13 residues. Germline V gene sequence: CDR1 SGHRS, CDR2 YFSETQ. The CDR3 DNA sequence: TGCGCCTGCAGCCAGGGACTACAAGAGACCCAGTACTTC. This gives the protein CACSQGLQETQYF.

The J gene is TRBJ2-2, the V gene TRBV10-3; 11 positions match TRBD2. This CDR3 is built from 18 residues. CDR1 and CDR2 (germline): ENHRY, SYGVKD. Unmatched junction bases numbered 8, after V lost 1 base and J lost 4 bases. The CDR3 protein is CAISEWLAGGASTGELFF. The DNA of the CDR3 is TGTGCCATCAGTGAGTGGCTAGCGGGAGGTGCGAGCACCGGGGAGCTGTTTTTT.

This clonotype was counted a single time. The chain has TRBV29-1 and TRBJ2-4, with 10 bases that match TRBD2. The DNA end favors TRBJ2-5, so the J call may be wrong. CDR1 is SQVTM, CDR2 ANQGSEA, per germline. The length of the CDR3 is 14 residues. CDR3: CSVLGLADQETQYF. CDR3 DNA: TGCAGCGTCCTCGGACTAGCGGATCAAGAGACCCAGTACTTC.

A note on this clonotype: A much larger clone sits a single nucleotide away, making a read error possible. The CDR3 sequence: CASSFEGRLNGYTF. The DNA for the CDR3 is TGTGCCAGCAGTTTTGAAGGGAGGTTAAATGGCTACACCTTC. The chain links TRBV6-5 to TRBJ1-2; D is undetermined. V was cut by 4 bases and J by 6 bases, with 15 bases left in between. CDR1 and CDR2 from the germline V gene are MNHEY and SVGAGI. This CDR3 has 14 amino acids.

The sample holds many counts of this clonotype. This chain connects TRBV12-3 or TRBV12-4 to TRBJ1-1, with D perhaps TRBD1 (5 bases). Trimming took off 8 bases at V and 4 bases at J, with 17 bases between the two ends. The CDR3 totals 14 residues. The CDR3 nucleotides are TGTGCCAGCCGGAGGGTGGAAGGGGCCACTGAAGCTTTCTTT. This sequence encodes CASRRVEGATEAFF.

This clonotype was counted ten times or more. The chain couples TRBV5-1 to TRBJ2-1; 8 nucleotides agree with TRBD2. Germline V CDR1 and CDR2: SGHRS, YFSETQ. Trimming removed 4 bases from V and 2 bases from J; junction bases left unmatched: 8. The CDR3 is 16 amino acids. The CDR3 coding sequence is TGCGCCAGCAGCATAGGGCCGGGGGGGACCTACAATGAGCAGTTCTTC. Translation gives CASSIGPGGTYNEQFF. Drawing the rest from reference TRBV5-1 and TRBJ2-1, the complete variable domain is KAGVTQTPRYLIKTRGQQVTLSCSPISGHRSVSWYQQTPGQGLQFLFEYFSETQRNKGNFPGRFSGRQFSNSRSEMNVSTLELGDSALYLCASSIGPGGTYNEQFFGPGTRLTVL.

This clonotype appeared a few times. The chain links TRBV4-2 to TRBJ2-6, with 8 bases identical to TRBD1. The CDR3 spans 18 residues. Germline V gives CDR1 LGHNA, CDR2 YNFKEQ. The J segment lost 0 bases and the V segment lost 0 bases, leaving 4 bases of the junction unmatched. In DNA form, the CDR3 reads TGTGCCAGCAGCCAAGATCGGACAGGGCACTCTGGGGCCAACGTCCTGACTTTC. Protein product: CASSQDRTGHSGANVLTF.

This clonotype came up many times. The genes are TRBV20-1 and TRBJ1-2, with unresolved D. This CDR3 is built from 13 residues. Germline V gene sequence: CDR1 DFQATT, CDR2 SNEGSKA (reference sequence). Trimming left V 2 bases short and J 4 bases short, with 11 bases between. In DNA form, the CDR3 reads TGCAGTGCTAGATTCAGCCCTTCCTATGGCTACACCTTC. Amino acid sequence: CSARFSPSYGYTF.

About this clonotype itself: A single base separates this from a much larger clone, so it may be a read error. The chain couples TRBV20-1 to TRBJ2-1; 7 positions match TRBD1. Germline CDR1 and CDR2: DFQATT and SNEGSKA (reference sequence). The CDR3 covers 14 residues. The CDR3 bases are TGCAGTGCTGGAGATGGGAAGGGGGCTGATGAGCAGTTCTTC. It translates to CSAGDGKGADEQFF.

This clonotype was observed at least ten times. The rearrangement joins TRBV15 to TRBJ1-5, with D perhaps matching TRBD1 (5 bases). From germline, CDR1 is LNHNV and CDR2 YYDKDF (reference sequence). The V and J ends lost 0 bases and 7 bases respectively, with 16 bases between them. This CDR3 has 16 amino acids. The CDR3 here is CATSRDLRGGGQPQHF. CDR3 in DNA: TGTGCCACCAGCAGAGATCTCCGCGGGGGAGGGCAGCCCCAGCATTTT.

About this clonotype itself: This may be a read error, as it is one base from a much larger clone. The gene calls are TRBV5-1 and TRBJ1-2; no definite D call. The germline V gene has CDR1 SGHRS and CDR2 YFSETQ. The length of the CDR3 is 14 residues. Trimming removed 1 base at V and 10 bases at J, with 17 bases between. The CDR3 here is CASSLFGNLDDYTF. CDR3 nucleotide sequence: TGCGCCAGCAGCTTGTTCGGGAATCTCGACGACTACACCTTC.

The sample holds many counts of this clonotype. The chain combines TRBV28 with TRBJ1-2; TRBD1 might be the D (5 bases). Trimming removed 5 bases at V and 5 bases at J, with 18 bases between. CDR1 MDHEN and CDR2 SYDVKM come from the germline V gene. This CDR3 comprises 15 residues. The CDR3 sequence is CASSIQDLGGYGYTF. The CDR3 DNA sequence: TGTGCCAGCAGTATACAGGACTTGGGAGGGTATGGCTACACCTTC.

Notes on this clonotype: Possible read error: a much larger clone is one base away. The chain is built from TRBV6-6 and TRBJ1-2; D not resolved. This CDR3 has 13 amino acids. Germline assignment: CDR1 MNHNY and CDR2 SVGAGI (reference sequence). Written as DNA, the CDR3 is TGTGCCAGCAGTTACTCGTTCGCAGACGGCTACGCCTTC. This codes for CASSYSFADGYAF.

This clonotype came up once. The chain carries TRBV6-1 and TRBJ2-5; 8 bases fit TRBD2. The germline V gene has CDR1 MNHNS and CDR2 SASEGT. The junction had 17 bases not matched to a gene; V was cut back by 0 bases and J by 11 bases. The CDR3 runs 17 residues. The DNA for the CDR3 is TGTGCCAGCAGTGAAGCGCGAATTGGGACGGGGGGGAATGAGCAGTACTTC. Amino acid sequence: CASSEARIGTGGNEQYF.